What follows are 30 T cell receptor beta chains derived from one specimen sequenced in a study of T-cell reconstitution after alpha-beta-depleted transplantation in children. Preparation of the TCRbeta library involved a method that used unique molecular identifiers. TCRdb independently ran MiXCR on the PCR reads; one entry per CDR3 protein. The sample contains roughly 500,000 distinct CDR3 sequences, over 9.5% of which appear only once. The source was PBMCs, collected before TCRalphabeta/CD19-depleted stem cell transplant. The receptors shown here come from a child younger than 10 with inherited bone marrow failure, due to receive a stem cell transplant.

In the case of this clonotype: A much bigger clone sits one base away, suggesting this may be a read error. This rearrangement joins TRBV7-2 to TRBJ2-5; 10 nucleotides align to TRBD2. From germline, CDR1 is SGHTA and CDR2 FQGNSA. Trimming cost V 6 bases and J 0 bases; bases outside gene matches: 7. The CDR3 consists of 16 residues. CDR3 coding DNA: TGTGCCAGCAGAAGCGGACTAGCGGCGTACCAAGAGACCCAGTACTTC. This gives the protein CASRSGLAAYQETQYF.

This clonotype came up many times. The chain employs TRBV29-1 and TRBJ2-4; 10 bases agree with TRBD2. Germline trimming cut 5 bases from V and 4 bases from J; bases unmatched to any gene: 11. CDR3 length: 16 residues. Germline CDR1 is SQVTM and CDR2 is ANQGSEA. The CDR3 DNA reads TGCAGCGTTTGGGGTGTGACTAGCGGGTCTAAAAACATTCAGTACTTC. Its protein is CSVWGVTSGSKNIQYF.

Ten or more counts support this clonotype. J is TRBJ2-4 and V is TRBV29-1, with 7 bases that match TRBD2. Germline loops: CDR1 SQVTM, CDR2 ANQGSEA. With V trimmed by 4 bases and J by 1 base, 4 bases remained unmatched. The CDR3 sequence is 14 residues long. Written as DNA, the CDR3 is TGCAGCGTTGGGGGAGGGGAGGCCAAAAACATTCAGTACTTC. As protein: CSVGGGEAKNIQYF. Full variable domain (remainder filled in from reference TRBV29-1 and TRBJ2-4): SAVISQKPSRDICQRGTSLTIQCQVDSQVTMMFWYRQQPGQSLTLIATANQGSEATYESGFVIDKFPISRPNLTFSTLTVSNMSPEDSSIYLCSVGGGEAKNIQYFGAGTRLSVL.

This clonotype has at least ten counts. The chain combines TRBV4-3 with TRBJ1-6; D is undetermined. The germline V gene has CDR1 LGHNA and CDR2 YSLEER. V was cut by 0 bases and J by 8 bases, with 11 bases left in between. The length of the CDR3 is 15 residues. The chain's CDR3 is CASSQELIGDSPLHF. CDR3 bases: TGCGCCAGCAGCCAAGAATTAATTGGGGATTCACCCCTCCACTTT.

The V call is TRBV7-8, the J call TRBJ2-7; D remains unclear. The CDR3 totals 13 residues. Germline V CDR1 and CDR2: SGHVS, FQNEAQ. With 6 bases removed from V and 0 bases from J, the gap between germline ends came to 9 bases. As DNA, the CDR3 is TGTGCCAGCAGACTCTCACGCTCCTACGAGCAGTACTTC. It yields the protein CASRLSRSYEQYF. Filled out from reference TRBV7-8 and TRBJ2-7, the complete variable domain reads GAGVSQSPRYKVAKRGQDVALRCDPISGHVSLFWYQQALGQGPEFLTYFQNEAQLDKSGLPSDRFFAERPEGSVSTLKIQRTQQEDSAVYLCASRLSRSYEQYFGPGTRLTVT.

This clonotype was recorded many times. The V and J genes are TRBV29-1 and TRBJ2-1, with 10 bases that match TRBD1. The CDR3 extends over 19 amino acids. The germline V gene encodes CDR1 SQVTM and CDR2 ANQGSEA. Germline trimming cut 3 bases from V and 4 bases from J; bases unmatched to any gene: 18. DNA for the CDR3: TGCAGCGTTGACCGGGACAGGGGCCTCCCTAGCGGAGATTACAATGAGCAGTTCTTC. It translates to CSVDRDRGLPSGDYNEQFF.

CDR3 in amino acids: CASSSKPITRISGHNTGELFF. CDR3 sequence (DNA): TGTGCCAGCAGCTCAAAGCCTATCACACGAATTAGCGGCCATAACACCGGGGAGCTGTTTTTT. V gene TRBV7-3 combines with J gene TRBJ2-2; D might be TRBD2 (6 bases). The CDR3 is 21 residues long. Germline assignment: CDR1 SGHTA and CDR2 FQGTGA. With 4 bases removed from V and 2 bases from J, the gap between germline ends came to 29 bases.

The chain links TRBV1 to TRBJ2-7. TRBV1 is reported as a pseudogene. The CDR3 length is 12 residues. CDR3 sequence reads: CTSSQDAYEQYF. The CDR3 DNA reads as TGCACCAGCAGCCAAGATGCCTACGAGCAGTACTTC.

This clonotype was seen many times. J is TRBJ2-2 and V is TRBV20-1; 7 nucleotides match TRBD1. After removal of 5 bases from V and 4 bases from J, the junction contained 4 bases not matched to a gene. The CDR3 is made up of 13 amino acids. Germline V gene data show CDR1 as DFQATT and CDR2 as SNEGSKA (reference sequence). The CDR3 DNA reads as TGCAGTGCTGAGGGACAGACCACCGGGGAGCTGTTTTTT. It codes for CSAEGQTTGELFF.

This clonotype was seen at least ten times. The chain is built from TRBV18 and TRBJ2-5; the match to TRBD1 covers 9 bases. This CDR3 is 16 amino acids long. CDR1 is KGHSH and CDR2 is LQKENI in the germline V gene. The ends lost 1 base at V and 2 bases at J; junction bases unmatched: 5. This CDR3 reads CASSPRLGQGQETQYF. In nucleotides, the CDR3 is TGTGCCAGCTCACCACGGCTCGGACAGGGGCAAGAGACCCAGTACTTC.

This clonotype has ten or more counts. V gene TRBV29-1 combines with J gene TRBJ2-1, with 10 nucleotides matching TRBD1. The CDR3 extends over 14 amino acids. The V gene's germline CDR1 is SQVTM and CDR2 ANQGSEA. Trimming took 4 bases from V and 7 from J; bases not matched to a gene: 7. Here the CDR3 DNA reads TGCAGCGTTGCTGCGGGACAGGGGTCGAATGAGCAGTTCTTC. Translated: CSVAAGQGSNEQFF.

This clonotype was seen only once. Since a much larger clone is just one base distant, this may be a read error. This is likely a read error, given that the CDR3 carries no conserved phenylalanine or tryptophan at its end. The V call is TRBV28, the J call TRBJ2-7, with 13 bases identical to TRBD2. From germline, CDR1 is MDHEN and CDR2 SYDVKM. The CDR3 is made up of 18 amino acids. V shed 5 bases and J 0 bases; nucleotides not matched to a gene: 10. CDR3 loop: CASSPPELAGGHSYEQYS. The CDR3 region has the DNA TGTGCCAGCAGTCCTCCCGAACTAGCGGGAGGGCACTCCTACGAGCAGTACTCC.

This clonotype was seen at least ten times. The V call is TRBV4-1, the J call TRBJ2-1; tentative D call: TRBD2 (6 bases). Germline CDR1 is MGHRA and CDR2 is YSYEKL. With 2 bases removed from V and 9 bases from J, the gap between germline ends came to 14 bases. This CDR3 region has 14 residues. The CDR3 region is CASSQLLSGGEQFF. CDR3 nucleotides: TGCGCCAGCAGCCAACTGCTGTCCGGGGGTGAGCAGTTCTTC.

The CDR3 sequence: CASSPGTHTEAFF. In DNA, the CDR3 is TGTGCCAGTAGTCCCGGGACACACACTGAAGCTTTCTTT. The rearrangement joins TRBV19 to TRBJ1-1, with D possibly matching TRBD1 (6 bases). Trimming cost V 5 bases and J 3 bases, with 10 bases left between them. The CDR3 length is 13 residues. Germline V CDR1 and CDR2: LNHDA, SQIVND (reference sequence). Looking up the rest from reference TRBV19 and TRBJ1-1 gives the full variable domain: DGGITQSPKYLFRKEGQNVTLSCEQNLNHDAMYWYRQDPGQGLRLIYYSQIVNDFQKGDIAEGYSVSREKKESFPLTVTSAQKNPTAFYLCASSPGTHTEAFFGQGTRLTVV.

In this sample, this clonotype turned up many times. V and J are TRBV29-1 and TRBJ2-3, with 10 nucleotides matching TRBD2. V gave up 4 bases and J gave up 4 bases; unmatched junction bases: 8. The CDR3 extends over 15 amino acids. Per germline, CDR1 SQVTM and CDR2 ANQGSEA. The CDR3 loop reads CSVGGGLAGADTQYF. The CDR3 region has the DNA TGCAGCGTTGGGGGTGGGCTAGCGGGAGCAGATACGCAGTATTTT.

This clonotype was seen repeatedly, ten times or more. This sequence joins TRBV7-8 and TRBJ2-5; TRBD1 might be the D (6 bases). Germline CDR1 and CDR2: SGHVS and FQNEAQ. Trimming took 7 bases from V and 4 from J, leaving 10 bases between them. The CDR3 runs to 12 residues. The CDR3 spells CASNLGAETQYF. Here the CDR3 DNA reads TGTGCCAGCAACCTGGGGGCAGAGACCCAGTACTTC.

This clonotype was seen only once. The germline gene is not matched at one end of the junction; a read error may be the cause. The CDR3 bases are TGCAGCGTTGATTTGGTCTCTTATAGCACAGATACGAAGTATTTT. This translates into CSVDLVSYSTDTKYF. V is TRBV29-1 and J is TRBJ2-3, with unresolved D. From germline, CDR1 is SQVTM and CDR2 ANQGSEA. The CDR3 runs to 15 residues.

This clonotype was recorded many times. The J gene is TRBJ2-3, the V gene TRBV7-2, with TRBD2 as a possible D gene (6 bases). There are 15 residues in the CDR3. Germline CDR1 SGHTA, CDR2 FQGNSA. Trimming pared 3 bases from V and 5 bases from J, leaving 15 bases between. The CDR3 coding sequence is TGTGCCAGCAGCTTCGAACGACTAGGTTTAGATACGCAGTATTTT. Translating it yields CASSFERLGLDTQYF.

This clonotype was observed many times. V gene TRBV20-1 combines with J gene TRBJ2-5; 9 bases agree with TRBD2. The CDR3 loop spans 16 amino acids. J was trimmed by 0 bases and V by 3 bases; bases with no gene match: 8. Germline V lookup: CDR1 DFQATT, CDR2 SNEGSKA (reference sequence). The DNA for the CDR3 is TGCAGTGCTAGCCCTAGCGGGATTACGTACCAAGAGACCCAGTACTTC. Translated, it gives CSASPSGITYQETQYF.

As concerns this clonotype: A read error is likely here: a far larger clone is one base away. V gene TRBV5-1 combines with J gene TRBJ2-7; 8 bases are a match to TRBD1. Germline values: CDR1 SGHRS, CDR2 YFSETQ. The CDR3 runs 12 residues. This CDR3 reads CSSSLDRDEQYF. CDR3 DNA sequence: TGCTCCAGCAGCTTGGACAGGGACGAGCAGTACTTC. Full variable domain (rest looked up from reference TRBV5-1 and TRBJ2-7): KAGVTQTPRYLIKTRGQQVTLSCSPISGHRSVSWYQQTPGQGLQFLFEYFSETQRNKGNFPGRFSGRQFSNSRSEMNVSTLELGDSALYLCSSSLDRDEQYFGPGTRLTVT.

The table lists this clonotype with many counts. The chain links TRBV4-3 to TRBJ1-2; TRBD1 might be the D (6 bases). The CDR3 is 16 residues long. V lost 4 bases, J lost 5 bases, and 20 bases lay in between. Germline loops: CDR1 LGHNA, CDR2 YSLEER. The CDR3 DNA is TGCGCCAGCAGCCTCCGGGGGGGGCGCCCCATATATGGCTACACCTTC. It is translated as CASSLRGGRPIYGYTF.

This clonotype has ten or more counts. The chain combines TRBV12-3 or TRBV12-4 with TRBJ1-1; no clear D. The CDR3 sequence is 12 residues long. The V and J ends lost 3 bases and 7 bases respectively, with 9 bases between them. CDR3 coding DNA: TGTGCCAGCAGTTTCTCGGAATTTGAAGCTTTCTTT. Protein: CASSFSEFEAFF.

This clonotype was seen just once. V is TRBV28 and J is TRBJ1-1; no clear D. The CDR3 loop spans 13 amino acids. Per the germline V gene, CDR1 is MDHEN and CDR2 is SYDVKM. The V end was cut by 6 bases, the J end by 3 bases, with 11 bases between. The CDR3 reads CASRYGRYTEAFF. CDR3 nucleotide sequence: TGTGCCAGCAGATACGGGCGATACACTGAAGCTTTCTTT.

This clonotype was counted many times. The chain joins TRBV6-1 to TRBJ2-2; TRBD2 agrees at 9 bases. CDR3 length: 15 amino acids. V lost 8 bases and J lost 0; bases outside the gene matches: 4. Germline lookup yields CDR1 MNHNS and CDR2 SASEGT. CDR3 sequence reads: CASVAGDSNTGELFF. For the CDR3, the DNA is TGTGCCAGCGTAGCGGGAGATTCGAACACCGGGGAGCTGTTTTTT.

This clonotype was observed at least ten times. The chain combines TRBV13 with TRBJ2-1; no reliable D call. Trimming removed 2 bases from V and 7 bases from J, with 12 bases in between. CDR1 and CDR2 (germline): PRHDT, FYEKMQ (reference sequence). The CDR3 runs 14 residues. The CDR3 bases are TGTGCCAGCAGCTTAAGGTTTCTCGGGAATGAGCAGTTCTTC. Encoded protein: CASSLRFLGNEQFF.

There are many counts of this clonotype. The chain combines TRBV27 with TRBJ2-2; D is ambiguous. CDR3 length: 14 amino acids. Germline loops: CDR1 MNHEY, CDR2 SMNVEV (reference sequence). The V and J ends lost 5 bases and 8 bases respectively, with 15 bases between them. This CDR3 reads CASSPPSQWGELFF. The CDR3 DNA reads as TGTGCCAGCAGTCCACCCTCTCAATGGGGGGAGCTGTTTTTT.

This chain's CDR3 is CASSQRHPRTEAFF. CDR3 coding DNA: TGTGCCAGCAGCCAAAGGCACCCGAGGACTGAAGCTTTCTTT. The chain couples TRBV14 to TRBJ1-1; D is unresolved. Trimming removed 2 bases from V and 5 bases from J, with 12 bases in between. There are 14 residues in the CDR3. The V gene's germline CDR1 is SGHDN and CDR2 FVKESK.

This clonotype has at least ten counts. J is TRBJ2-5 and V is TRBV7-8, with TRBD2 identical over 12 bases. Trimming cost V 5 bases and J 3 bases; bases outside gene matches: 4. Germline CDR1 and CDR2: SGHVS and FQNEAQ. This CDR3 region has 15 residues. CDR3 loop: CASSPGLAGKETQYF. The CDR3 nucleotides read TGTGCCAGCAGCCCCGGACTAGCGGGAAAAGAGACCCAGTACTTC.

This clonotype was seen many times. The chain employs TRBV30 and TRBJ2-7, with TRBD1 matching 7 bases. CDR3 length: 14 amino acids. V shed 1 base, J shed 2 bases, and the junction held 5 bases outside the gene matches. Per the germline V gene, CDR1 is GTSNPN and CDR2 is SVGIG (reference sequence). The CDR3 DNA follows: TGTGCCTGGAGTGAGGCCGGGACAGCCTACGAGCAGTACTTC. It is translated as CAWSEAGTAYEQYF.

There are many counts of this clonotype. The chain is built from TRBV12-3 or TRBV12-4 and TRBJ1-1, with D maybe TRBD1 (5 bases). V lost 2 bases and J lost 5, with 12 bases in between. The CDR3 has 14 residues. This CDR3 reads CASSLRGSSTEAFF. The DNA for the CDR3 is TGTGCCAGCAGTTTAAGGGGCAGTTCGACTGAAGCTTTCTTT.